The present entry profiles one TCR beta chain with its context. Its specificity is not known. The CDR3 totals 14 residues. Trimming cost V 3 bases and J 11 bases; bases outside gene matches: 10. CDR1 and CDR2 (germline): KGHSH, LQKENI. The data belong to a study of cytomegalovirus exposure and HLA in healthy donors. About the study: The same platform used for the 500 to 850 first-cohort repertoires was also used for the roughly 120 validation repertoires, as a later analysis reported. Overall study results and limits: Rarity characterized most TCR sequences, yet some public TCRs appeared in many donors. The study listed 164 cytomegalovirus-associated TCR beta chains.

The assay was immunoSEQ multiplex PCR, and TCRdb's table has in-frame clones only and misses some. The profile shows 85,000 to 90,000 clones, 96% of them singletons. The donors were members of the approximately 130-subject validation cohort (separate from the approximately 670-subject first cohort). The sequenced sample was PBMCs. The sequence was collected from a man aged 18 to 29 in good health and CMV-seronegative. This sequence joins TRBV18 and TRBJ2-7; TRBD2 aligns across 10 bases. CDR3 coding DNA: TGTGCCAGCTCACCCCCTGGAACTAGCGGGAAGGAGTACTTC. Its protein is CASSPPGTSGKEYF.